Listed below are T cell receptor beta chains from one sample, sequenced in a study of blood T cell repertoires in COVID-19. Generated by immunoSEQ multiplex PCR, the TCRdb table keeps only in-frame clones and is missing some. The repertoire has fewer than 85,000 clones, roughly 82% of them found once; the top ten carry roughly a fifth. The sequencing sample was made of peripheral blood. Source of these receptors: a woman older than 75 with active or convalescent COVID-19. Both conserved end residues are part of each CDR3. D genes are given only for firm matches. Clone size, where shown, is once, few, many, or a class for clones that have expanded.

DNA: TGTGCCTGGAGTGGGACAGGGTTAGGCGCTTTCTTT
CDR3: CAWSGTGLGAFF
V: TRBV30
D: TRBD1
J: TRBJ1-1
size: NA

DNA: TGTGCCAGCACCTCGCGGCCAGGGTGGACTGAAGCTTTCTTT
CDR3: CASTSRPGWTEAFF
V: TRBV28
D: NA
J: TRBJ1-1
size: NA

DNA: TGTGCCAGCAGTTTCATACGGGGATCACCCCTCCACTTT
CDR3: CASSFIRGSPLHF
V: TRBV6-5
D: NA
J: TRBJ1-6
size: NA

DNA: TGTGCCAGCAGTTTAAGGGGACAGGAGAGCAATCAGCCCCAGCATTTT
CDR3: CASSLRGQESNQPQHF
V: TRBV27
D: TRBD1
J: TRBJ1-5
size: NA

DNA: TGTGCCAGCAGTTTATCCCCTGACCGGGGGGCAGGCAAAAAACTGTTTTTT
CDR3: CASSLSPDRGAGKKLFF
V: TRBV27
D: NA
J: TRBJ1-4
size: NA

DNA: TGTGCCAGCAGCCGGGACAGCTTATCTGGAAACACCATATATTTT
CDR3: CASSRDSLSGNTIYF
V: TRBV6-2/TRBV6-3
D: TRBD1
J: TRBJ1-3
size: NA

DNA: TGTGCCAGCAGTTTAGGGGTGGGGACAGGGGGCGCCGGGAACTATGGCTACACCTTC
CDR3: CASSLGVGTGGAGNYGYTF
V: TRBV28
D: TRBD1
J: TRBJ1-2
size: once

DNA: TGTGCCAGCAGCGTGGGGACAGGGCCCTATGAGCAGTACTTC
CDR3: CASSVGTGPYEQYF
V: TRBV9
D: TRBD1
J: TRBJ2-7
size: NA

DNA: TGTGCCAGCAGCTTGACAGGCCCATACGAGCAGTACTTC
CDR3: CASSLTGPYEQYF
V: TRBV5-6
D: NA
J: TRBJ2-7
size: once

DNA: TGTGCCAGCAGCTTAGGTGCCGGGACAGCTTTCACAGATACGCAGTATTTT
CDR3: CASSLGAGTAFTDTQYF
V: TRBV11-2
D: TRBD1
J: TRBJ2-3
size: NA

DNA: TGCAGCGTTGACGGGACTAGCGGGGGATCAAATGAAGAGTTCTTC
CDR3: CSVDGTSGGSNEEFF
V: TRBV29-1
D: TRBD2
J: TRBJ2-1
size: NA

DNA: TGCGCCAGCAGTTACCCGGTGGGGACAGGGACCTACGAGCAGTACTTC
CDR3: CASSYPVGTGTYEQYF
V: TRBV10-1
D: TRBD1
J: TRBJ2-7
size: NA

DNA: TGTGCCAGCAGCTTCCCTGGACTTTACAATGAGCAGTTCTTC
CDR3: CASSFPGLYNEQFF
V: TRBV13
D: NA
J: TRBJ2-1
size: NA

DNA: TGTGCCAGCAGCTTGGCGGGGACAGATGAGCAGTTCTTC
CDR3: CASSLAGTDEQFF
V: TRBV5-6
D: TRBD1
J: TRBJ2-1
size: NA

DNA: TGTGCCAGCAGTGCTGATAGCGGGGTTCCAGATACGCAGTATTTT
CDR3: CASSADSGVPDTQYF
V: TRBV2
D: TRBD2
J: TRBJ2-3
size: NA

DNA: TGTGCCAGCAGACGTGGACTAGCGGGGCCCGGGGGCCAGTACTTC
CDR3: CASRRGLAGPGGQYF
V: TRBV3-1/TRBV3-2
D: TRBD2
J: TRBJ2-5
size: NA